Shown below are 31 T cell receptor beta chains from a single sample sequenced in a study of T cells in tuberculosis. The sample's time point: new active TB diagnosis, blood taken before or within 7 days of starting treatment. Generated by immunoSEQ multiplex PCR, the TCRdb table keeps only in-frame clones and is missing some. Here the sample spans roughly 35,000 clones, 92% being singletons. Sequencing was performed on PBMCs, taken at tuberculosis diagnosis. These receptors all stem from an adult with tuberculosis. Some clones in this sample may be carry-over from other donors' samples.

The chain employs TRBV10-1 and TRBJ2-7; the D gene is possibly TRBD1 (5 bases). Germline V lookup: CDR1 WNHNN, CDR2 SYGVQD (reference sequence). The CDR3 extends over 13 amino acids. The V gene lost 4 bases and the J gene lost 0 bases, with 7 bases spanning the gap. The CDR3 sequence is CASSAGFSYEQYF. CDR3 DNA: TGCGCCAGCAGTGCAGGGTTCTCCTACGAGCAGTACTTC.

This clone was seen once. The genes are TRBV4-2 and TRBJ2-3; D uncertain. The ends were cut back, 0 bases at V and 1 base at J, with 8 bases in the middle. There are 15 residues in the CDR3. The V gene's germline CDR1 is LGHNA and CDR2 YNFKEQ. CDR3 residues: CASSQDPQGTDTQYF. CDR3 coding DNA: TGTGCCAGCAGCCAAGATCCCCAGGGCACAGATACGCAGTATTTT.

J is TRBJ1-1 and V is TRBV10-3; 7 nucleotides align to TRBD1. Germline assignment: CDR1 ENHRY and CDR2 SYGVKD. This CDR3 spans 18 amino acids. The V segment lost 3 bases and the J segment 2 bases; nucleotides outside the gene matches: 15. For the CDR3, the DNA is TGTGCCATCAGTGAAATCTTTGGTGTGGGACAGATCAACACTGAAGCTTTCTTT. The encoded protein is CAISEIFGVGQINTEAFF.

The chain couples TRBV2 to TRBJ1-4; D may be TRBD1 (6 bases). CDR3 length: 17 residues. Trimming took 2 bases from V and 2 from J, leaving 15 bases between them. Per germline, CDR1 SNHLY and CDR2 FYNNEI. The CDR3 nucleotides are TGTGCCAGCAGTGAACCCTTCATCGACAGGACTAATGAAAAACTGTTTTTT. Translating it yields CASSEPFIDRTNEKLFF. The full variable domain, with the rest looked up from reference TRBV2 and TRBJ1-4, is EPEVTQTPSHQVTQMGQEVILRCVPISNHLYFYWYRQILGQKVEFLVSFYNNEISEKSEIFDDQFSVERPDGSNFTLKIRSTKLEDSAMYFCASSEPFIDRTNEKLFFGSGTQLSVL.

This chain links TRBV4-2 with TRBJ2-4; unclear D gene. The V gene lost 1 base and the J gene lost 4 bases, with 8 bases spanning the gap. The CDR3 sequence is 14 residues long. Germline CDR1 is LGHNA and CDR2 is YNFKEQ. For the CDR3, the DNA is TGTGCCAGCAGCCAAGTGTACAGAAAAAACATTCAGTACTTC. Translation: CASSQVYRKNIQYF.

J is TRBJ2-7 and V is TRBV7-6, with TRBD2 matching 10 bases. Losses at the gene ends were 5 bases for V and 6 bases for J; bases not matched to a gene: 10. The germline gives CDR1 SGHVS, CDR2 FNYEAQ. The CDR3 has 15 amino acids. The CDR3 region has the DNA TGTGCCAGCAGCCCTCTAGCGGGGGTGGGGTCCGAGCAGTACTTC. Its protein product is CASSPLAGVGSEQYF.

This rearrangement joins TRBV5-1 to TRBJ1-5; D unresolved. The CDR3 sequence is 13 residues long. Germline V gene sequence: CDR1 SGHRS, CDR2 YFSETQ. V shed 5 bases and J shed 0 bases, with 6 bases lying between them. This CDR3 is CASRLDSNQPQHF. In DNA form, the CDR3 reads TGCGCCAGCAGACTAGATAGCAATCAGCCCCAGCATTTT. The full variable domain, with the rest looked up from reference TRBV5-1 and TRBJ1-5, is KAGVTQTPRYLIKTRGQQVTLSCSPISGHRSVSWYQQTPGQGLQFLFEYFSETQRNKGNFPGRFSGRQFSNSRSEMNVSTLELGDSALYLCASRLDSNQPQHFGDGTRLSIL.

There are a few counts of this clone. The genes are TRBV11-2 and TRBJ1-1, with a weak D call TRBD1 (5 bases). V lost 5 bases and J 1 base, leaving 11 bases between the germline ends. The germline gives CDR1 SGHAT, CDR2 FQNNGV. The CDR3 sequence is 14 residues long. CDR3 nucleotides: TGTGCCAGCAGCAAAAGACAGAAGAACACTGAAGCTTTCTTT. Amino acid sequence: CASSKRQKNTEAFF.

V usage is TRBV6-1 and J usage is TRBJ1-1; TRBD1 matches 8 bases. CDR3 length: 14 residues. V was clipped by 9 bases and J by 3 bases; unmatched bases: 9. In germline, CDR1 is MNHNS, CDR2 SASEGT. The CDR3 protein is CASGRWTGYTEAFF. The CDR3 coding sequence is TGTGCCAGTGGGAGGTGGACAGGGTACACTGAAGCTTTCTTT.

The V call is TRBV5-6, the J call TRBJ2-2; D remains unclear. Germline V gene lookup returns CDR1 SGHDT and CDR2 YYEEEE. V lost 0 bases and J 4 bases, leaving 7 bases between the germline ends. The CDR3 is 14 residues long. The CDR3 loop is CASSLVARTGELFF. As DNA, the CDR3 is TGTGCCAGCAGCTTGGTAGCACGCACCGGGGAGCTGTTTTTT.

V is TRBV11-2 and J is TRBJ2-1; 10 bases map to TRBD2. Losses at the gene ends were 6 bases for V and 7 bases for J; bases not matched to a gene: 9. CDR3 length equals 15 residues. Germline V lookup: CDR1 SGHAT, CDR2 FQNNGV. The DNA of the CDR3 is TGTGCCAGCAGACCCAGCGGGGGGGCCGGGAATGAGCAGTTCTTC. It yields the protein CASRPSGGAGNEQFF. The whole variable domain, filled in from reference TRBV11-2 and TRBJ2-1, reads EAGVAQSPRYKIIEKRQSVAFWCNPISGHATLYWYQQILGQGPKLLIQFQNNGVVDDSQLPKDRFSAERLKGVDSTLKIQPAKLEDSAVYLCASRPSGGAGNEQFFGPGTRLTVL.

The chain links TRBV19 to TRBJ1-2, with 7 bases that match TRBD1. This CDR3 has 12 residues. V dropped 8 bases and J dropped 3; count of bases not matched to a gene: 3. The germline V gene has CDR1 LNHDA and CDR2 SQIVND (reference sequence). Here the CDR3 reads CASRQGHYGYTF. For the CDR3, the DNA is TGTGCCAGTCGACAGGGACACTATGGCTACACCTTC.

The chain recombines TRBV12-5 with TRBJ2-7, with a possible D match to TRBD1 (6 bases). The germline V and J ends were trimmed by 6 bases and 2 bases, with 11 bases remaining between them. There are 13 residues in the CDR3. Germline assignment: CDR1 LGHNT and CDR2 FRNRAP. The CDR3 DNA reads as TGTGCTAGTGGCCCAGGGGCGCCCTACGAGCAGTACTTC. Protein: CASGPGAPYEQYF.

The rearrangement uses TRBV6-5 and TRBJ1-1; D call uncertain. Per germline, CDR1 MNHEY and CDR2 SVGAGI. Trimming cost V 6 bases and J 0 bases, with 14 bases left between them. The CDR3 length is 15 residues. DNA for the CDR3: TGTGCCAGCAGCCTACGGGGAGTGATGAACACTGAAGCTTTCTTT. Amino acids: CASSLRGVMNTEAFF.

This chain links TRBV10-3 with TRBJ1-1; TRBD1 matches 8 bases. The CDR3 has 14 residues. Germline lookup yields CDR1 ENHRY and CDR2 SYGVKD. V shed 0 bases and J 3 bases; nucleotides not matched to a gene: 0. The CDR3 region is CAISESRGHTEAFF. DNA of the CDR3: TGTGCCATCAGTGAGTCCAGGGGGCACACTGAAGCTTTCTTT.

The J gene is TRBJ1-3, the V gene TRBV19; possibly TRBD1 for D (5 bases). V was shortened by 3 bases and J by 4 bases, with 13 bases between the two germline ends. The CDR3 totals 15 residues. Germline values: CDR1 LNHDA, CDR2 SQIVND (reference sequence). The CDR3 nucleotides read TGTGCCAGTAGTATCTCACAGGTCTTGGGAAACACCATATATTTT. Translated, it gives CASSISQVLGNTIYF.

This chain connects TRBV27 to TRBJ2-7; TRBD2 aligns across 7 bases. The CDR3 is 16 residues long. CDR1 MNHEY and CDR2 SMNVEV come from the germline V gene (reference sequence). The trim removed 0 bases at V and 2 bases at J, leaving 7 bases unmatched. CDR3 sequence reads: CASSLSLASLTYEQYF. For the CDR3, the DNA is TGTGCCAGCAGTTTATCACTAGCGAGTCTCACCTACGAGCAGTACTTC.

The V gene is TRBV7-2, the J gene TRBJ2-7; a possible D gene is TRBD2 (5 bases). The CDR3 totals 14 residues. V was clipped by 0 bases and J by 5 bases, with 11 bases between them. Germline CDR1 is SGHTA and CDR2 is FQGNSA. The DNA for the CDR3 is TGTGCCAGCAGCTTAGCTCCGCTCGGGAACGAGCAGTACTTC. Amino acids: CASSLAPLGNEQYF.

This chain links TRBV5-4 with TRBJ2-7, with 11 bases matching TRBD2. This CDR3 spans 16 amino acids. The ends lost 1 base at V and 3 bases at J; junction bases unmatched: 6. From germline, CDR1 is SGHNT and CDR2 YYREEE (reference sequence). The CDR3 sequence is CASSLLGLAGGYEQYF. The CDR3, as DNA: TGTGCCAGCAGCTTGTTGGGGCTAGCGGGGGGCTACGAGCAGTACTTC. Filled out from reference TRBV5-4 and TRBJ2-7, the complete variable domain reads ETGVTQSPTHLIKTRGQQVTLRCSSQSGHNTVSWYQQALGQGPQFIFQYYREEENGRGNFPPRFSGLQFPNYSSELNVNALELDDSALYLCASSLLGLAGGYEQYFGPGTRLTVT.

This rearrangement joins TRBV5-1 to TRBJ2-3; 10 positions match TRBD2. Germline values: CDR1 SGHRS, CDR2 YFSETQ. The CDR3 length is 14 residues. V was clipped by 1 base and J by 6 bases; unmatched bases: 2. CDR3 region: CASSLKRGGDTQYF. CDR3 bases: TGCGCCAGCAGCTTGAAGCGGGGGGGCGATACGCAGTATTTT. The entire variable domain, with the rest obtained from reference TRBV5-1 and TRBJ2-3, is as follows: KAGVTQTPRYLIKTRGQQVTLSCSPISGHRSVSWYQQTPGQGLQFLFEYFSETQRNKGNFPGRFSGRQFSNSRSEMNVSTLELGDSALYLCASSLKRGGDTQYFGPGTRLTVL.

V and J are TRBV30 and TRBJ2-2, with D uncertain. Trimming removed 5 bases at V and 5 bases at J, with 6 bases between. CDR3 size: 11 residues. Germline-derived CDR1 and CDR2 are GTSNPN and SVGIG (reference sequence). CDR3 amino acids: CAWEDTGELFF. CDR3 DNA sequence: TGTGCCTGGGAGGATACCGGGGAGCTGTTTTTT.

The J gene is TRBJ2-2, the V gene TRBV9; 14 nucleotides align to TRBD2. The CDR3 sequence is 18 residues long. Germline loops: CDR1 SGDLS, CDR2 YYNGEE. Trimming took 2 bases from V and 1 from J; bases not matched to a gene: 4. CDR3 sequence (DNA): TGTGCCAGCAGCGTCGACGGGACTAGCGGGGGGAACACCGGGGAGCTGTTTTTT. As protein: CASSVDGTSGGNTGELFF.

V and J are TRBV7-8 and TRBJ2-4, with 10 bases fitting TRBD2. The V segment lost 4 bases and the J segment 0 bases; nucleotides outside the gene matches: 3. The CDR3 contains 16 residues. The germline V gene encodes CDR1 SGHVS and CDR2 FQNEAQ. CDR3 residues: CASSSSSGGAKNIQYF. DNA of the CDR3: TGTGCCAGCAGCTCCTCTAGCGGGGGAGCCAAAAACATTCAGTACTTC.

In its sample, this clone was seen once. The chain recombines TRBV10-3 with TRBJ2-3, with 9 bases identical to TRBD2. Germline CDR1 ENHRY, CDR2 SYGVKD. V was clipped by 6 bases and J by 3 bases; unmatched bases: 10. This CDR3 has 16 residues. CDR3 residues: CAIRASPSGTTDTQYF. The CDR3 DNA follows: TGTGCCATCAGAGCATCCCCTAGCGGGACGACAGATACGCAGTATTTT.

This clone was counted between two and nine times. The chain combines TRBV9 with TRBJ1-1, with 9 bases identical to TRBD1. With 4 bases clipped from V and 1 base from J, the junction kept 11 bases outside the gene matches. The germline V gene encodes CDR1 SGDLS and CDR2 YYNGEE. The CDR3 contains 17 residues. DNA for the CDR3: TGTGCCAGCAGCCTCCCTAGGGACAGGGCCGCGAACACTGAAGCTTTCTTT. This codes for CASSLPRDRAANTEAFF.

V usage is TRBV27 and J usage is TRBJ1-1; the match to TRBD1 covers 9 bases. Germline CDR1 MNHEY, CDR2 SMNVEV (reference sequence). The CDR3 has 14 amino acids. Losses at the gene ends were 8 bases for V and 6 bases for J; bases not matched to a gene: 10. The CDR3 sequence is CASQSGQGRSEAFF. The CDR3 DNA follows: TGTGCCAGCCAATCCGGACAGGGGCGATCTGAAGCTTTCTTT.

The chain links TRBV18 to TRBJ1-3; D may be TRBD1 (5 bases). Germline V gives CDR1 KGHSH, CDR2 LQKENI. CDR3 size: 16 residues. Trimming cost V 2 bases and J 0 bases, with 11 bases left between them. CDR3 sequence (DNA): TGTGCCAGCTCACCATCACAGGCCAACTCTGGAAACACCATATATTTT. Translating gives CASSPSQANSGNTIYF. The variable domain in full, completed from reference TRBV18 and TRBJ1-3, reads NAGVMQNPRHLVRRRGQEARLRCSPMKGHSHVYWYRQLPEEGLKFMVYLQKENIIDESGMPKERFSAEFPKEGPSILRIQQVVRGDSAAYFCASSPSQANSGNTIYFGEGSWLTVV.

This chain links TRBV7-8 with TRBJ2-7; 14 nucleotides match TRBD2. The V segment lost 0 bases and the J segment 3 bases; nucleotides outside the gene matches: 7. The CDR3 is 18 residues long. CDR1 and CDR2 (germline): SGHVS, FQNEAQ. The CDR3 DNA is TGTGCCAGCAGCTTAGCCTTAGGGACTAGCGGGGGATACTACGAGCAGTACTTC. Residues: CASSLALGTSGGYYEQYF.

The chain carries TRBV7-2 and TRBJ1-5; D uncertain. Trimming cost V 0 bases and J 0 bases, with 6 bases left between them. The CDR3 contains 15 residues. CDR1 is SGHTA, CDR2 FQGNSA, per germline. The CDR3 protein is CASSLAIYSNQPQHF. In DNA, the CDR3 is TGTGCCAGCAGCTTAGCGATCTATAGCAATCAGCCCCAGCATTTT.

V and J are TRBV2 and TRBJ2-7; D is unclear. The ends were cut back, 6 bases at V and 2 bases at J, with 14 bases in the middle. Germline CDR1 and CDR2: SNHLY and FYNNEI. The CDR3 has 14 amino acids. This CDR3 is CASSFGHFPYEQYF. CDR3 nucleotides: TGTGCCAGCAGCTTTGGGCATTTCCCCTACGAGCAGTACTTC.

The V gene is TRBV9, the J gene TRBJ1-6, with 9 bases matching TRBD1. V shed 0 bases, J shed 13 bases, and the junction held 8 bases outside the gene matches. Germline-derived CDR1 and CDR2 are SGDLS and YYNGEE. There are 15 residues in the CDR3. The DNA of the CDR3 is TGTGCCAGCAGCGTAGAAGACAGGGGGATTAAGCCCCTCCACTTT. Protein sequence: CASSVEDRGIKPLHF.